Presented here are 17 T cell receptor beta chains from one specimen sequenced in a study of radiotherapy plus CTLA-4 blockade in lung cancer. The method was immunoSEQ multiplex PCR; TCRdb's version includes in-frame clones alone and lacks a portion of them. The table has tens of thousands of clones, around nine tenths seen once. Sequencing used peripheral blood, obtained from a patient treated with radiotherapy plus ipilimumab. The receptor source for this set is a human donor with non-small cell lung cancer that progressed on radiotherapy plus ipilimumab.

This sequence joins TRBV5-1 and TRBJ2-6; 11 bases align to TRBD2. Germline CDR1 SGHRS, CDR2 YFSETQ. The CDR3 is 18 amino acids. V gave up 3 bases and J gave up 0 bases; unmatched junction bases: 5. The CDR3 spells CASSSLAGGFSGANVLTF. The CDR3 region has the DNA TGCGCCAGCAGCTCTCTAGCGGGGGGATTCTCTGGGGCCAACGTCCTGACTTTC.

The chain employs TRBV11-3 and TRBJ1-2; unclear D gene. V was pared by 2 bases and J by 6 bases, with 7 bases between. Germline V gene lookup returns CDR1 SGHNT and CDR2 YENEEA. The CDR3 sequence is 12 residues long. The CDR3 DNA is TGTGCCAGCAGCTTAATTGGGAATGGCTACACCTTC. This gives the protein CASSLIGNGYTF. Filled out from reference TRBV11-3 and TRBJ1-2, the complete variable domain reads EAGVVQSPRYKIIEKKQPVAFWCNPISGHNTLYWYLQNLGQGPELLIRYENEEAVDDSQLPKDRFSAERLKGVDSTLKIQPAELGDSAVYLCASSLIGNGYTFGSGTRLTVV.

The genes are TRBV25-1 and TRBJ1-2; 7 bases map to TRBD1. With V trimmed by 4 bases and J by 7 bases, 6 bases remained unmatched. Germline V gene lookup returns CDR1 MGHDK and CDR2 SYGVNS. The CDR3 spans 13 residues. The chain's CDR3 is CASSGQGSTGYTF. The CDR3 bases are TGTGCCAGCAGTGGACAGGGTTCAACTGGCTACACCTTC.

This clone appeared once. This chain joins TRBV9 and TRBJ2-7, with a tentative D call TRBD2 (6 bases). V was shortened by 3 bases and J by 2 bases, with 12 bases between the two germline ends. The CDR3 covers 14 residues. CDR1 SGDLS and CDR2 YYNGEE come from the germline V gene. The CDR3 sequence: CASSERAGPYEQYF. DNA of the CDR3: TGTGCCAGCAGCGAAAGGGCGGGACCCTACGAGCAGTACTTC.

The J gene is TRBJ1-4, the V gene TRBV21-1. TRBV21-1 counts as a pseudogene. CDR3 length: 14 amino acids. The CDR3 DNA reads TGTGCCAGCACGAGAAAATACCATGGAGAAAAACTGTTTTTT. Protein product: CASTRKYHGEKLFF.

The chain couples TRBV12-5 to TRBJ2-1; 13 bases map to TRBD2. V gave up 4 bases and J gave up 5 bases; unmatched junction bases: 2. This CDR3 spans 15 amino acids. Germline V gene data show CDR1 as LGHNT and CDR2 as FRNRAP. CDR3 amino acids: CASGWGLAGNNEQFF. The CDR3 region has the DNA TGTGCTAGTGGTTGGGGACTAGCGGGGAACAATGAGCAGTTCTTC.

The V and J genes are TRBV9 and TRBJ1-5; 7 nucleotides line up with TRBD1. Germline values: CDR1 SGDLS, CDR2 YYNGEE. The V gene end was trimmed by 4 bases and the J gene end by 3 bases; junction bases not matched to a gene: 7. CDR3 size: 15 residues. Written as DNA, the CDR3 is TGTGCCAGCAGCCAGACGGGACAGACCAATCAGCCCCAGCATTTT. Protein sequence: CASSQTGQTNQPQHF.

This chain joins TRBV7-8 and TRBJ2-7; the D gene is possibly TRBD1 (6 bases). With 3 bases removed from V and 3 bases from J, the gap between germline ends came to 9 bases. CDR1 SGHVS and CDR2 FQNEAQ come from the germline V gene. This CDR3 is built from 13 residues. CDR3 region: CASSLRGGYEQYF. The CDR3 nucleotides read TGTGCCAGCAGCTTGAGAGGGGGCTACGAGCAGTACTTC.

CDR3 amino acids: CASKALAGSSYEQYF. For the CDR3, the DNA is TGTGCCAGCAAGGCGCTAGCGGGGTCCTCCTACGAGCAGTACTTC. The V call is TRBV6-1, the J call TRBJ2-7, with 9 bases fitting TRBD2. The trim removed 7 bases at V and 0 bases at J, leaving 7 bases unmatched. Germline assignment: CDR1 MNHNS and CDR2 SASEGT. The CDR3 is made up of 15 amino acids.

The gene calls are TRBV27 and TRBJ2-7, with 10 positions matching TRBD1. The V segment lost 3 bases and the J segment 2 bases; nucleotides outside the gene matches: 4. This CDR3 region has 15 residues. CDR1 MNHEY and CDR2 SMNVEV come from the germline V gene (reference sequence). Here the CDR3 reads CASSFDRGPPYEQYF. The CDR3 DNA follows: TGTGCCAGCAGTTTTGACAGGGGGCCTCCCTACGAGCAGTACTTC.

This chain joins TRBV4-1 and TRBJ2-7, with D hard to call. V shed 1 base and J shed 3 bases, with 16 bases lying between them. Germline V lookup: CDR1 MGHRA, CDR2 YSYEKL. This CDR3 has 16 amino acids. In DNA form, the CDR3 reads TGCGCCAGCAGCCAAGGGATGTTTGCGACCGACTACGAGCAGTACTTC. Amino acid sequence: CASSQGMFATDYEQYF.

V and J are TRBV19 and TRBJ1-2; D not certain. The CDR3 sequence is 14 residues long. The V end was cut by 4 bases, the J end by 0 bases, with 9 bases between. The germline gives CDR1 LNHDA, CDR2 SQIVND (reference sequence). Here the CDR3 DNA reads TGTGCCAGTAGTAGACCGGACTCTAACTATGGCTACACCTTC. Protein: CASSRPDSNYGYTF.

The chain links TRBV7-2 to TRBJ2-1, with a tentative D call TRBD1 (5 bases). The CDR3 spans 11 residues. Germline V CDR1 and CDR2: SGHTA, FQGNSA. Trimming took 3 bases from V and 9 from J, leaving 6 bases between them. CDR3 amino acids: CASSFRGEQFF. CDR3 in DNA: TGTGCCAGCAGCTTTAGGGGTGAGCAGTTCTTC.

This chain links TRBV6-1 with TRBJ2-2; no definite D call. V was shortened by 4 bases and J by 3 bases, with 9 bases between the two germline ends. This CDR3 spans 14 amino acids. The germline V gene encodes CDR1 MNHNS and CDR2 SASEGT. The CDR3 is CASSGLAHTGELFF. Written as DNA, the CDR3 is TGTGCCAGCAGTGGACTGGCCCACACCGGGGAGCTGTTTTTT.

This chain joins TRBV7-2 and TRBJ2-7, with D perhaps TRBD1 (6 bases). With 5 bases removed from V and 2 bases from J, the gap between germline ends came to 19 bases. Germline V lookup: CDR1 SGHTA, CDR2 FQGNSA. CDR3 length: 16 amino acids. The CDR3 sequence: CASSTGRGTRTYEQYF. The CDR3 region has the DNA TGTGCCAGCAGCACCGGCAGGGGTACTAGGACCTACGAGCAGTACTTC.

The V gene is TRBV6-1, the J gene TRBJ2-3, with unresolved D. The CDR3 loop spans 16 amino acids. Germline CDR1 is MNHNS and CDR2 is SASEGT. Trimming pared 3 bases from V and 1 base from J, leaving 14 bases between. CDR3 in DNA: TGTGCCAGCAGTGATTTAGGGTCTCTAGGCACAGATACGCAGTATTTT. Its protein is CASSDLGSLGTDTQYF.

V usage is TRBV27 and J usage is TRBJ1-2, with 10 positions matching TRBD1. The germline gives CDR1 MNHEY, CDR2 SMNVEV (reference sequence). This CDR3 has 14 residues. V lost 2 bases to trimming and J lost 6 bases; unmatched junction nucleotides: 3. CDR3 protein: CASSLGTGVDGYTF. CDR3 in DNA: TGTGCCAGCAGTTTAGGGACAGGGGTCGATGGCTACACCTTC.